This section outlines one T cell receptor beta chain sequence together with its context. RNA in its total form was extracted from whole blood, and T cells were not sorted. These data originate in a study of monozygotic twins with inflammatory bowel disease. TCRdb reprocessed the 5' RACE reads, keeping one entry per CDR3 protein, no DNA. This table lists 200,000 to 250,000 distinct CDR3 sequences. Germline V CDR1 and CDR2: DFQATT, SNEGSKA (reference sequence). The CDR3 is 14 amino acids. The chain links TRBV20-1 to TRBJ2-2; TCRdb proposes TRBD2, but this gene call is untestable without DNA. This sequence originates from a human donor with ulcerative colitis or Crohn's disease, or a healthy co-twin of an affected twin (not recorded which). The specimen sequenced was blood. The CDR3 reads CSASVGLNTGELFF.